This TCR beta chain was obtained from a study of blood T cell repertoires in COVID-19. Here immunoSEQ multiplex PCR was the method, and the copy in TCRdb shows in-frame clones only, minus some. The data contain about 400,000 clones, around nine tenths of them seen just once; the ten biggest clones take up about 1.7%. Sample: PBMCs or T cells enriched from blood (not recorded which). This TCR was sampled from a woman aged 25 to 39 who had recovered from COVID-19.

CDR3 bases: TGCAGTTACGCCCGCGGATACGAGCAGTACTTC. As protein: CSYARGYEQYF. The chain has TRBV29-1 and TRBJ2-7; no reliable D call. There are 11 residues in the CDR3. Germline lookup yields CDR1 SQVTM and CDR2 ANQGSEA.